What follows are 23 T cell receptor beta chains derived from one specimen sequenced in a study of cytomegalovirus exposure and HLA in healthy donors. Primers included in the PCR were 60 Vbeta and 13 Jbeta primers. Generated by immunoSEQ multiplex PCR, the TCRdb table keeps only in-frame clones and is missing some. The data contain 150,000 to 200,000 clones, 65% to 70% of them singletons. The material sequenced was PBMCs. These receptors all come from a woman aged 18-29 years in good health and CMV-seropositive.

The chain carries TRBV27 and TRBJ1-2, with 9 positions matching TRBD1. With V trimmed by 3 bases and J by 10 bases, 6 bases remained unmatched. Germline V lookup: CDR1 MNHEY, CDR2 SMNVEV (reference sequence). CDR3 size: 13 residues. CDR3 DNA: TGTGCCAGCAGTTTGGGGACAGGGATAGACTACACCTTC. This sequence encodes CASSLGTGIDYTF.

The chain links TRBV15 to TRBJ1-3; 11 nucleotides align to TRBD1. Per germline, CDR1 LNHNV and CDR2 YYDKDF (reference sequence). V was pared by 5 bases and J by 5 bases, with 11 bases of the junction left unmatched. This CDR3 comprises 17 residues. CDR3 DNA sequence: TGTGCCACCAGCTCCTACCCCGGGACAGGGGGTAGAAACACCATATATTTT. Translated: CATSSYPGTGGRNTIYF.

J is TRBJ2-4 and V is TRBV27, with TRBD2 identical over 9 bases. Germline V gene lookup returns CDR1 MNHEY and CDR2 SMNVEV (reference sequence). The length of the CDR3 is 16 residues. V shed 2 bases, J shed 3 bases, and the junction held 5 bases outside the gene matches. The CDR3 reads CASSLMAGGVKNIQYF. CDR3 sequence (DNA): TGTGCCAGCAGTTTAATGGCGGGAGGGGTCAAAAACATTCAGTACTTC.

The chain recombines TRBV6-5 with TRBJ1-5, with D unresolved. The CDR3 spans 15 residues. Trimming stripped 2 bases from V and 0 bases from J, with 8 bases between. The germline gives CDR1 MNHEY, CDR2 SVGAGI. CDR3 in amino acids: CASSYQSGSNQPQHF. The CDR3 DNA reads TGTGCCAGCAGTTACCAATCGGGTAGCAATCAGCCCCAGCATTTT.

The chain employs TRBV10-3 and TRBJ2-1, with 9 positions matching TRBD1. CDR3 length: 16 residues. With 3 bases clipped from V and 0 bases from J, the junction kept 3 bases outside the gene matches. In germline, CDR1 is ENHRY, CDR2 SYGVKD. CDR3 nucleotide sequence: TGTGCCATCAGTGAAGGACAGGGGAACTCCTACAATGAGCAGTTCTTC. This sequence encodes CAISEGQGNSYNEQFF.

The rearrangement joins TRBV29-1 to TRBJ2-4; 14 bases match TRBD2. In germline, CDR1 is SQVTM, CDR2 ANQGSEA. The CDR3 is 12 residues long. The V segment lost 5 bases and the J segment 13 bases; nucleotides outside the gene matches: 4. CDR3 loop: CSVMTSGGAQYF. The CDR3 nucleotides are TGCAGCGTTATGACTAGCGGGGGGGCCCAGTACTTC.

The chain couples TRBV6-1 to TRBJ1-5; TRBD1 might be the D (6 bases). The V and J ends lost 4 bases and 2 bases respectively, with 15 bases between them. There are 16 residues in the CDR3. Germline loops: CDR1 MNHNS, CDR2 SASEGT. The DNA for the CDR3 is TGTGCCAGCAGTGCCTTTACAGGGTTGGGCAATCAGCCCCAGCATTTT. Translation gives CASSAFTGLGNQPQHF.

A few counts support this clone. The J gene is TRBJ2-2, the V gene TRBV6-5; the match to TRBD1 covers 9 bases. CDR3 length: 13 amino acids. Trimming removed 5 bases from V and 6 bases from J; junction bases left unmatched: 1. Germline V gives CDR1 MNHEY, CDR2 SVGAGI. CDR3 protein: CASSGQGPGELFF. The CDR3 DNA follows: TGTGCCAGCAGTGGACAGGGGCCCGGGGAGCTGTTTTTT.

This clone was seen a handful of times. The chain uses TRBV7-9 and TRBJ1-4; 8 bases line up with TRBD1. This CDR3 is 14 amino acids long. Per the germline V gene, CDR1 is SEHNR and CDR2 is FQNEAQ (reference sequence). Unmatched junction bases numbered 11, after V lost 5 bases and J lost 12 bases. The CDR3 DNA sequence: TGTGCCAGCAGCAATCTCCTTCAGGGGGCCGAACTGTTTTTT. This sequence encodes CASSNLLQGAELFF.

J is TRBJ2-7 and V is TRBV28; 9 bases are shared with TRBD1. CDR1 MDHEN and CDR2 SYDVKM come from the germline V gene. V lost 6 bases and J lost 3; bases outside the gene matches: 6. CDR3 length equals 14 residues. CDR3 nucleotide sequence: TGTGCCAGCAGGACGGGACAGGGTATCTACGAGCAGTACTTC. Encoded protein: CASRTGQGIYEQYF.

The V and J genes are TRBV25-1 and TRBJ1-4; D gene unclear. In germline, CDR1 is MGHDK, CDR2 SYGVNS. The V end lost 8 bases, the J end lost 3 bases, and 4 bases lay between the germline ends. The CDR3 spans 11 residues. The CDR3 protein is CASQSNEKLFF. The CDR3 DNA reads TGTGCCAGCCAGTCTAATGAAAAACTGTTTTTT. The full variable domain, completed using reference TRBV25-1 and TRBJ1-4, is EADIYQTPRYLVIGTGKKITLECSQTMGHDKMYWYQQDPGMELHLIHYSYGVNSTEKGDLSSESTVSRIRTEHFPLTLESARPSHTSQYLCASQSNEKLFFGSGTQLSVL.

The CDR3 sequence is CAWNPGGPGNQPQHF. The DNA of the CDR3 is TGTGCCTGGAATCCAGGGGGGCCAGGGAATCAGCCCCAGCATTTT. The rearrangement joins TRBV30 to TRBJ1-5, with 7 positions matching TRBD1. CDR1 and CDR2 from the germline V gene are GTSNPN and SVGIG (reference sequence). The CDR3 length is 15 residues. The junction had 10 bases not matched to a gene; V was cut back by 4 bases and J by 4 bases.

CDR3 amino acids: CASSEWDRRTEAFF. The DNA for the CDR3 is TGTGCCAGCAGTGAGTGGGACAGGAGGACTGAAGCTTTCTTT. This chain uses TRBV6-1 with TRBJ1-1; 8 bases map to TRBD1. The CDR3 covers 14 residues. After removal of 3 bases from V and 5 bases from J, the junction contained 5 bases not matched to a gene. The germline gives CDR1 MNHNS, CDR2 SASEGT.

The chain uses TRBV5-1 and TRBJ2-7; 11 bases are a match to TRBD1. Germline V gives CDR1 SGHRS, CDR2 YFSETQ. The CDR3 is 15 amino acids. The V segment lost 4 bases and the J segment 1 base; nucleotides outside the gene matches: 4. The CDR3 nucleotides read TGCGCCAGCAGCCGGGACAGGGGGGGGTCCTACGAGCAGTACTTC. It is translated as CASSRDRGGSYEQYF.

The count of this clone is one. The rearrangement links TRBV4-3 to TRBJ1-2; 7 bases match TRBD1. This CDR3 is 14 amino acids long. The J segment lost 5 bases and the V segment lost 1 base, leaving 4 bases of the junction unmatched. Germline V gene data show CDR1 as LGHNA and CDR2 as YSLEER. CDR3 in amino acids: CASSQGDRVYGYTF. As DNA, the CDR3 is TGCGCCAGCAGCCAAGGAGACAGGGTGTATGGCTACACCTTC.

This chain uses TRBV13 with TRBJ2-1; 10 positions match TRBD2. Germline loops: CDR1 PRHDT, CDR2 FYEKMQ (reference sequence). The V gene end was trimmed by 7 bases and the J gene end by 7 bases; junction bases not matched to a gene: 10. The CDR3 has 15 residues. CDR3 nucleotide sequence: TGTGCCAGCACCCGGAGCGGGGGGGATAGGAATGAGCAGTTCTTC. Encoded protein: CASTRSGGDRNEQFF.

A few counts support this clone. V is TRBV15 and J is TRBJ2-2, with D maybe TRBD2 (6 bases). CDR1 is LNHNV, CDR2 YYDKDF, per germline (reference sequence). This CDR3 contains 16 residues. With 3 bases removed from V and 5 bases from J, the gap between germline ends came to 16 bases. In DNA, the CDR3 is TGTGCCACCAGCAGCCTCGGGAGTGGGAATACCGGGGAGCTGTTTTTT. Its translation is CATSSLGSGNTGELFF.

V gene TRBV13 combines with J gene TRBJ2-5, with D maybe TRBD1 (6 bases). The tail of the sequence fits TRBJ2-7 better, so the J call may be wrong. CDR1 PRHDT and CDR2 FYEKMQ come from the germline V gene (reference sequence). The CDR3 contains 14 residues. CDR3 DNA sequence: TGTGCCAGCAGACACCTTTTAAGGGGGATCGAGCAGTACTTC. Its protein is CASRHLLRGIEQYF.

The chain combines TRBV27 with TRBJ1-5; TRBD1 matches at 7 bases. This CDR3 is 15 amino acids long. Trimming cost V 4 bases and J 7 bases; bases outside gene matches: 10. Germline CDR1 reads MNHEY; CDR2 reads SMNVEV (reference sequence). CDR3 nucleotides: TGTGCCAGCAGTTCGCACACAGGGGCTCCACAGCCCCAGCATTTT. This codes for CASSSHTGAPQPQHF.

V gene TRBV5-1 combines with J gene TRBJ2-3; TRBD1 might be the D (5 bases). Trimming cost V 1 base and J 5 bases, with 8 bases left between them. Germline V gene sequence: CDR1 SGHRS, CDR2 YFSETQ. The CDR3 runs 13 residues. In DNA, the CDR3 is TGCGCCAGCAGCTTGAAAAGGGGAGATACGCAGTATTTT. This sequence encodes CASSLKRGDTQYF.

The chain employs TRBV27 and TRBJ2-2; D not certain. This CDR3 comprises 13 residues. The germline V and J ends were trimmed by 6 bases and 3 bases, with 8 bases remaining between them. Germline V gene data show CDR1 as MNHEY and CDR2 as SMNVEV (reference sequence). This CDR3 reads CASRTPYTGELFF. DNA of the CDR3: TGTGCCAGCAGGACTCCCTACACCGGGGAGCTGTTTTTT.

The chain links TRBV2 to TRBJ1-5; 7 nucleotides match TRBD1. The CDR3 extends over 17 amino acids. Per the germline V gene, CDR1 is SNHLY and CDR2 is FYNNEI. Trimming at V came to 3 bases and at J to 0 bases, leaving 8 bases not matched to a gene. CDR3 sequence: CASSDGYGTVSNQPQHF. The DNA of the CDR3 is TGTGCCAGCAGTGATGGCTATGGGACAGTTAGCAATCAGCCCCAGCATTTT. Supplemented by reference TRBV2 and TRBJ1-5, the full variable domain reads EPEVTQTPSHQVTQMGQEVILRCVPISNHLYFYWYRQILGQKVEFLVSFYNNEISEKSEIFDDQFSVERPDGSNFTLKIRSTKLEDSAMYFCASSDGYGTVSNQPQHFGDGTRLSIL.

This clone was seen a few times. This sequence joins TRBV27 and TRBJ1-6; 7 bases line up with TRBD1. V trimming: 8 bases; J trimming: 6 bases; junction bases outside the gene matches: 10. The germline CDR1 and CDR2 sequences are MNHEY and SMNVEV (reference sequence). The CDR3 has 15 amino acids. Here the CDR3 reads CASGLNGQVNSPLHF. In DNA form, the CDR3 reads TGTGCCAGCGGACTAAACGGACAGGTTAATTCACCCCTCCACTTT.